This TCR beta chain was obtained from a study of OX40 agonist ivuxolimab in advanced cancers. Context from the whole study: Ivuxolimab was an agonistic, fully human IgG2 monoclonal antibody directed against OX40 (CD134), a costimulatory receptor. Prior anti-PD-1, anti-PD-L1 or anti-CTLA-4 therapy was permitted, and checkpoint inhibitors had been received by about two fifths of dose-escalation patients. Partial responses occurred in three dose-escalation patients: two with cutaneous melanoma and one with hepatocellular carcinoma. Of the roughly 53 patients in dose escalation, about 20 had hepatocellular carcinoma, about 15 had melanoma, 9 had renal cell carcinoma and 9 had head and neck cancer. The point of sequencing TCRbeta in the periphery was to test whether ivuxolimab changed TCR sequence diversity and drove clonal T-cell expansion. The monotherapy dose-escalation portion (N of about 52 patients) of the phase I ivuxolimab trial is reported in the paper. Intravenous ivuxolimab was administered to patients every 2 weeks at six dose levels: 0.01, 0.1, 0.3, 1.5, 3 and 10 mg/kg. In the dose-escalation cohort, more than 75% of patients were male, and the mean age was approximately 64 years, with a range of about 20 to 90. Results the study describes overall, beyond this receptor: At doses from 0.1 to 3.0 mg/kg, clonal expansion was seen in both CD4+ and CD8+ blood T cells between baseline and week 6. Low levels of normalized T-cell clonal expansion were also seen in some nonresponding patients. After ivuxolimab, expanded clones were on average more numerous among CD8+ T cells than among CD4+ T cells. In the 0.1-3.0 mg/kg groups, partial responders were among the patients with the lowest normalized peripheral clonal expansion, particularly in CD8+ T cells. Antigen specificity was not determined for the clonally expanded peripheral T cells.

Genomic DNA was extracted from sorted cells for sequencing of the TCRbeta CDR3 region. The immunoSEQ Assay was used to sequence the TCRbeta CDR3 regions. TCRdb took this table from immuneACCESS and kept in-frame rearrangements with V and J called. Such tables lack part of the clones; where checked against another copy, unresolved V genes explain under half of the gap, and the rest is unexplained. Recorded for this sample are about 51,000 clones; over 75% of them occurred a single time. The ten largest clonotypes hold around 2% of the sample. A note on this clone: The antigen it recognizes is unknown. No base quality information exists; no much larger clone differs at one position.

Trimming costs V 6 bases and J 5 bases, and their ends lie 13 bases apart. Spanning cysteine to phenylalanine, the CDR3 consists of 12 amino acids. Only CDR3 DNA is held: 36 bases, read in frame from base 1. As encoded in the germline V gene, CDR1 is SQVTM while CDR2 is ANQGSEA. Patients with autoimmune disease history or receiving systemic immunosuppression were excluded from the trial. Peripheral blood for TCR sequencing was collected from all dose cohorts at baseline, on cycle 4 day 1, and on cycle 7 day 1. The samples were taken from a phase I, first-in-human, multicenter, open-label dose-escalation trial of ivuxolimab. Adults with locally advanced or metastatic head and neck squamous cell, hepatocellular, melanoma or renal cell carcinoma were enrolled in the trial. CD4+ and CD8+ T cells were sorted separately from peripheral blood before TCR sequencing.

The material sequenced was CD4+ or CD8+ T cells sorted from blood, taken in a trial of the OX40 agonist ivuxolimab. The chain was built from TRBV29-1 and TRBJ1-1; the D gene remains uncertain. The sequence was obtained from an adult with an advanced solid tumor such as melanoma, head and neck, liver or kidney cancer. The bases are TGCAGCGTCCGAGTGGCCAGTACTGAAGCTTTCTTT. Its coded protein is CSVRVASTEAFF. This CDR3, with the reference TRBV29-1 and TRBJ1-1 proteins standing in past its ends, gives the full variable domain SAVISQKPSRDICQRGTSLTIQCQVDSQVTMMFWYRQQPGQSLTLIATANQGSEATYESGFVIDKFPISRPNLTFSTLTVSNMSPEDSSIYLCSVRVASTEAFFGQGTRLTVV.